A single sample is the source of the 20 T cell receptor beta chains below, sequenced in a study of blood T cell repertoires in COVID-19. Generated by immunoSEQ multiplex PCR, the TCRdb table keeps only in-frame clones and is missing some. The repertoire holds around 120,000 clones, with about 80% as singletons. Sequenced material: peripheral blood. These receptors were taken from a human donor in a cohort sampled during active COVID-19.

The CDR3 DNA sequence: TGTGCCAGCAGTGTGGGGAGCGGGGGGCTGAACACTGAAGCTTTCTTT. Translated, it gives CASSVGSGGLNTEAFF. The chain combines TRBV9 with TRBJ1-1; TRBD1 is a possible D gene (6 bases). From germline, CDR1 is SGDLS and CDR2 YYNGEE. V lost 5 bases, J lost 0 bases, and 17 bases lay in between. This CDR3 has 16 residues. Complete variable domain (other parts from reference TRBV9 and TRBJ1-1): DSGVTQTPKHLITATGQRVTLRCSPRSGDLSVYWYQQSLDQGLQFLIQYYNGEERAKGNILERFSAQQFPDLHSELNLSSLELGDSALYFCASSVGSGGLNTEAFFGQGTRLTVV.

The V gene is TRBV6-1, the J gene TRBJ1-3; D gene unclear. V was pared by 2 bases and J by 1 base, with 6 bases between. CDR3 length equals 14 residues. The germline V gene has CDR1 MNHNS and CDR2 SASEGT. CDR3 DNA sequence: TGTGCCAGCAGTGAACACGGGTCTGGAAACACCATATATTTT. Its translation: CASSEHGSGNTIYF.

This clone was seen a single time. This chain joins TRBV5-5 and TRBJ1-5; TRBD1 agrees at 7 bases. J was trimmed by 4 bases and V by 4 bases; bases with no gene match: 2. This CDR3 spans 13 amino acids. Germline CDR1 SGHKS, CDR2 YYEKEE (reference sequence). The CDR3 DNA sequence: TGTGCCAGCAGCCGGGACAGTAATCAGCCCCAGCATTTT. Protein product: CASSRDSNQPQHF. Combining the CDR3 with reference TRBV5-5 and TRBJ1-5 gives the whole variable domain DAGVTQSPTHLIKTRGQQVTLRCSPISGHKSVSWYQQVLGQGPQFIFQYYEKEERGRGNFPDRFSARQFPNYSSELNVNALLLGDSALYLCASSRDSNQPQHFGDGTRLSIL.

The chain joins TRBV5-8 to TRBJ1-5; D is possibly TRBD1 (6 bases). Trimming shortened V by 2 bases and J by 3 bases, and 12 bases separated the two germline ends. CDR1 is SGHTS, CDR2 YDEGEE, per germline. The CDR3 has 15 residues. Here the CDR3 reads CASSFAQGYNQPQHF. The CDR3 DNA reads TGTGCCAGCAGCTTTGCACAGGGATACAATCAGCCCCAGCATTTT.

The chain couples TRBV9 to TRBJ2-3; no clear D. CDR1 and CDR2 from the germline V gene are SGDLS and YYNGEE. Trimming cost V 5 bases and J 2 bases, with 6 bases left between them. This CDR3 spans 12 amino acids. CDR3: CASSRTTDTQYF. CDR3 nucleotide sequence: TGTGCCAGCAGTAGAACCACAGATACGCAGTATTTT.

The rearrangement uses TRBV27 and TRBJ1-3; D call uncertain. In germline, CDR1 is MNHEY, CDR2 SMNVEV (reference sequence). The CDR3 loop spans 15 amino acids. Trimming took off 8 bases at V and 0 bases at J, with 14 bases between the two ends. CDR3 DNA sequence: TGTGCCAGCTCCCGGAGGGCCGGCTCTGGAAACACCATATATTTT. Its translation is CASSRRAGSGNTIYF.

The V and J genes are TRBV28 and TRBJ2-5; 8 bases are shared with TRBD1. The CDR3 runs 15 residues. The ends lost 5 bases at V and 8 bases at J; junction bases unmatched: 13. Per germline, CDR1 MDHEN and CDR2 SYDVKM. CDR3 nucleotide sequence: TGTGCCAGCAGTCTCGACAGGGGCCTAGTGACCACCCAGTACTTC. Residues: CASSLDRGLVTTQYF. Full variable domain (outside the CDR3, taken from reference TRBV28 and TRBJ2-5): DVKVTQSSRYLVKRTGEKVFLECVQDMDHENMFWYRQDPGLGLRLIYFSYDVKMKEKGDIPEGYSVSREKKERFSLILESASTNQTSMYLCASSLDRGLVTTQYFGPGTRLLVL.

The chain carries TRBV19 and TRBJ1-6; D remains ambiguous. V was pared by 5 bases and J by 9 bases, with 17 bases between. Germline lookup yields CDR1 LNHDA and CDR2 SQIVND (reference sequence). The CDR3 is 15 residues long. The CDR3 nucleotides are TGTGCCAGTAGTCCTCCCGAGGGCTTTGGTTCACCCCTCCACTTT. This translates into CASSPPEGFGSPLHF.

The chain combines TRBV19 with TRBJ1-5; 7 nucleotides match TRBD1. Trimming removed 6 bases from V and 7 bases from J; junction bases left unmatched: 9. The CDR3 covers 14 residues. CDR1 is LNHDA and CDR2 is SQIVND in the germline V gene (reference sequence). The CDR3 is CASRTQGSWQPQHF. CDR3 nucleotides: TGTGCCAGTAGAACACAGGGGTCGTGGCAGCCCCAGCATTTT.

This chain connects TRBV9 to TRBJ2-7; D call uncertain. Looked up from germline, CDR1 is SGDLS and CDR2 is YYNGEE. Trimming took 4 bases from V and 0 from J, leaving 11 bases between them. CDR3 length equals 14 residues. CDR3 loop: CASSRSPFSYEQYF. CDR3 bases: TGTGCCAGCAGCCGGAGCCCCTTCTCCTACGAGCAGTACTTC. The full variable domain, completed using reference TRBV9 and TRBJ2-7, is DSGVTQTPKHLITATGQRVTLRCSPRSGDLSVYWYQQSLDQGLQFLIQYYNGEERAKGNILERFSAQQFPDLHSELNLSSLELGDSALYFCASSRSPFSYEQYFGPGTRLTVT.

The V and J genes are TRBV11-2 and TRBJ1-1; 7 bases agree with TRBD1. The V and J ends lost 1 base and 8 bases, in that order; junction bases with no gene match: 7. The CDR3 contains 14 residues. CDR1 is SGHAT and CDR2 is FQNNGV in the germline V gene. CDR3 in amino acids: CASSLVTGQVEAFF. CDR3 nucleotides: TGTGCCAGCAGCTTAGTTACAGGACAGGTAGAAGCTTTCTTT.

This chain uses TRBV19 with TRBJ2-4; 9 bases align to TRBD2. V shed 1 base, J shed 4 bases, and the junction held 8 bases outside the gene matches. CDR1 and CDR2 (germline): LNHDA, SQIVND (reference sequence). CDR3 length equals 17 residues. The CDR3, as DNA: TGTGCCAGTAGTATAGTCCCTCAGACTAGCGGAAAAAACATTCAGTACTTC. This sequence encodes CASSIVPQTSGKNIQYF.

In its sample, this clone was seen a few times. V gene TRBV5-5 combines with J gene TRBJ1-3; D remains ambiguous. Trimming removed 5 bases at V and 3 bases at J, with 15 bases between. The CDR3 spans 15 residues. Germline-derived CDR1 and CDR2 are SGHKS and YYEKEE (reference sequence). The CDR3 reads CASSSFQDFGNTIYF. The CDR3 nucleotides read TGTGCCAGCAGTTCCTTTCAGGATTTTGGAAACACCATATATTTT.

V gene TRBV9 combines with J gene TRBJ2-1, with TRBD1 as a possible D gene (6 bases). V lost 0 bases and J 8 bases, leaving 9 bases between the germline ends. This CDR3 spans 13 amino acids. Germline V gives CDR1 SGDLS, CDR2 YYNGEE. The CDR3 region is CASSVGGLDEQFF. CDR3 coding DNA: TGTGCCAGCAGCGTAGGGGGGCTGGATGAGCAGTTCTTC.

V gene TRBV9 combines with J gene TRBJ2-2; 7 positions match TRBD1. J was trimmed by 7 bases and V by 0 bases; bases with no gene match: 6. Per germline, CDR1 SGDLS and CDR2 YYNGEE. CDR3 length: 15 amino acids. The DNA for the CDR3 is TGTGCCAGCAGCGTAGATACAGGGGTAATCGGGGAGCTGTTTTTT. Translated: CASSVDTGVIGELFF.

The rearrangement joins TRBV5-1 to TRBJ2-2, with 8 bases lining up with TRBD1. The CDR3 covers 15 residues. V shed 5 bases and J 4 bases; nucleotides not matched to a gene: 7. Germline V gene sequence: CDR1 SGHRS, CDR2 YFSETQ. The CDR3 sequence is CASSQDRAGTGELFF. As DNA, the CDR3 is TGCGCCAGCAGTCAGGACAGGGCGGGCACCGGGGAGCTGTTTTTT.

The chain employs TRBV5-8 and TRBJ1-5, with D unclear. V was shortened by 0 bases and J by 7 bases, with 11 bases between the two germline ends. Germline values: CDR1 SGHTS, CDR2 YDEGEE. CDR3 size: 14 residues. The CDR3, as DNA: TGTGCCAGCAGCTTGGGGAGGATGGGACAGCCCCAGCATTTT. Its translation is CASSLGRMGQPQHF. The variable domain in full, completed from reference TRBV5-8 and TRBJ1-5, reads EAGVTQSPTHLIKTRGQQATLRCSPISGHTSVYWYQQALGLGLQFLLWYDEGEERNRGNFPPRFSGRQFPNYSSELNVNALELEDSALYLCASSLGRMGQPQHFGDGTRLSIL.

V is TRBV19 and J is TRBJ2-2; D possibly corresponds to TRBD1 (6 bases). V was shortened by 5 bases and J by 0 bases, with 16 bases between the two germline ends. This CDR3 is 17 amino acids long. Germline CDR1 is LNHDA and CDR2 is SQIVND (reference sequence). The CDR3 sequence: CASSPQGLPSNTGELFF. In DNA, the CDR3 is TGTGCCAGTAGTCCTCAGGGGTTACCGTCGAACACCGGGGAGCTGTTTTTT.

The rearrangement joins TRBV6-6 to TRBJ2-1, with D unresolved. CDR3 length: 12 residues. The V end was cut by 0 bases, the J end by 8 bases, with 5 bases between. In germline, CDR1 is MNHNY, CDR2 SVGAGI (reference sequence). The CDR3, as DNA: TGTGCCAGCAGTTACTCGTCGGATGAGCAGTTCTTC. Amino acids: CASSYSSDEQFF.

In DNA form, the CDR3 reads TGTGCCAGCAGCCGGGCGGGACAGAAAGAGACCCAGTACTTC. The encoded protein is CASSRAGQKETQYF. The V gene is TRBV7-9, the J gene TRBJ2-5; D perhaps matches TRBD1 (7 bases). The CDR3 length is 14 residues. V dropped 5 bases and J dropped 3 bases, with 13 bases sitting between them. Germline V CDR1 and CDR2: SEHNR, FQNEAQ (reference sequence).